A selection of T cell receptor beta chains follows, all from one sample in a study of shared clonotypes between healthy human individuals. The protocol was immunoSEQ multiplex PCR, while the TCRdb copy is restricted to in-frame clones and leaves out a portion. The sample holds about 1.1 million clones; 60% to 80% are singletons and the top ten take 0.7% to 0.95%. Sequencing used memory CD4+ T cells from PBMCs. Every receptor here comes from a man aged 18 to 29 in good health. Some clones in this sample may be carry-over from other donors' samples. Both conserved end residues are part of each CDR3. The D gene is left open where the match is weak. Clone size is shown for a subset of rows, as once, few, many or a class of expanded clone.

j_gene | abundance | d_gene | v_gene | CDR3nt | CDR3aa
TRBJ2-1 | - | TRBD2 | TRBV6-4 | TGTGCCAGCAGGGGTAGCGGGAGCTACAATGAGCAGTTCTTC | CASRGSGSYNEQFF
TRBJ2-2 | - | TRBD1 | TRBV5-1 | TGCGCCAGCAGCTTGAGGACAGGCGGACCCGGGGAGCTGTTTTTT | CASSLRTGGPGELFF
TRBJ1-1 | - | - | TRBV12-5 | TGTGCTAGTGGCAAATGGGACGGCTCCAACACTGAAGCTTTCTTT | CASGKWDGSNTEAFF
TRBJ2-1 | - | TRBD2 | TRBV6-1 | TGTGCCAGCAGTGAACGGGCGGGAGTGAGCTCCTACAATGAGCAGTTCTTC | CASSERAGVSSYNEQFF
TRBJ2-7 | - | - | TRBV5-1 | TGCGCCAGCAGCGAGCAGGGTGGTCCCTACGAGCAGTACTTC | CASSEQGGPYEQYF
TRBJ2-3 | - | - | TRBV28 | TGTGCCAGCAGTTTCCTACTAGGGACAGATACGCAGTATTTT | CASSFLLGTDTQYF
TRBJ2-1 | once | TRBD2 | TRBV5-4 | TGTGCCATTCCGGGACTAGCGAATCGGGCGGACAATGAGCAGTTCTTC | CAIPGLANRADNEQFF
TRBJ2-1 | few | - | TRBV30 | TGTGCCTGGAGTAGTAGTTACGATGAGCAGTTCTTC | CAWSSSYDEQFF
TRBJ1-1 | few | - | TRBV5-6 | TGTGCCAGCAGCTTGGTAGGCACCCCGGGGGCTTTCTTT | CASSLVGTPGAFF
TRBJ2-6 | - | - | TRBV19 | TGTGCCAGTAGTAGGCCGGGAGCTGGGGCCAACGTCCTGACTTTC | CASSRPGAGANVLTF
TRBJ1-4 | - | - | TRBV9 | TGTGCCAGCAGCGTAGGGACCTCAACTAATGAAAAACTGTTTTTT | CASSVGTSTNEKLFF